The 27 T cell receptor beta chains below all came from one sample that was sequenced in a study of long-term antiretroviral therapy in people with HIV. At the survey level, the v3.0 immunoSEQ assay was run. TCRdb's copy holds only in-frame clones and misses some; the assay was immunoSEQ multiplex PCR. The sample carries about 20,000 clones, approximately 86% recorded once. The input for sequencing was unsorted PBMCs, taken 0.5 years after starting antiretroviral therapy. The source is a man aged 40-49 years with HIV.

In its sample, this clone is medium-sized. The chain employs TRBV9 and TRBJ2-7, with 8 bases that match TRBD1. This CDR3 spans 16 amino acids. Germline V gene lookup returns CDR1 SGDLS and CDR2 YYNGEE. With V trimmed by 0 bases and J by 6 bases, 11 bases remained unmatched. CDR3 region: CASSVAPQGAVGEQYF. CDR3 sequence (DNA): TGTGCCAGCAGCGTAGCCCCGCAGGGGGCCGTGGGCGAGCAGTACTTC.

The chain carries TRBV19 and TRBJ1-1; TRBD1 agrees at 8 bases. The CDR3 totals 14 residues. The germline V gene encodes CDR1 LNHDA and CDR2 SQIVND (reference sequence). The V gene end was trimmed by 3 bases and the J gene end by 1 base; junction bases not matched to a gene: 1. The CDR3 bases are TGTGCCAGTAGTATTACAGGGGGGAACACTGAAGCTTTCTTT. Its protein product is CASSITGGNTEAFF.

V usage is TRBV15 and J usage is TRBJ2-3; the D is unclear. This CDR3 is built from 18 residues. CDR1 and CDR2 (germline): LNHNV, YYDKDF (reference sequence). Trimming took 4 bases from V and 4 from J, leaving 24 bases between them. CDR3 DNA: TGTGCCACCAGCACCCGCTTCGATTCTGCCTCGTTCCCAGATACGCAGTATTTT. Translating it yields CATSTRFDSASFPDTQYF. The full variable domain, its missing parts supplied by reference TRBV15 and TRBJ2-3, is DAMVIQNPRYQVTQFGKPVTLSCSQTLNHNVMYWYQQKSSQAPKLLFHYYDKDFNNEADTPDNFQSRRPNTSFCFLDIRSPGLGDTAMYLCATSTRFDSASFPDTQYFGPGTRLTVL.

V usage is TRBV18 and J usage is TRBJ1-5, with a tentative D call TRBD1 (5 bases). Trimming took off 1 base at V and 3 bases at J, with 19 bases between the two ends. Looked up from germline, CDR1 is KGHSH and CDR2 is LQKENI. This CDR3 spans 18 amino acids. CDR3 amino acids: CASSPQDTSRPPNQPQHF. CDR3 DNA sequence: TGTGCCAGCTCACCACAGGACACTTCGAGACCCCCCAATCAGCCCCAGCATTTT. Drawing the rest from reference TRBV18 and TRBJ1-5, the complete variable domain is NAGVMQNPRHLVRRRGQEARLRCSPMKGHSHVYWYRQLPEEGLKFMVYLQKENIIDESGMPKERFSAEFPKEGPSILRIQQVVRGDSAAYFCASSPQDTSRPPNQPQHFGDGTRLSIL.

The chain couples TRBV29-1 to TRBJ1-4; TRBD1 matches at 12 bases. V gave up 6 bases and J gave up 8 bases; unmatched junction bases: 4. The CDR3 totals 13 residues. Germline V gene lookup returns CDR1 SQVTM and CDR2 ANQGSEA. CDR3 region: CSVGTGGLEKLFF. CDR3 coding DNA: TGCAGCGTCGGGACAGGGGGCTTGGAAAAACTGTTTTTT. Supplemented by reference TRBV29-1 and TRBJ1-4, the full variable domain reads SAVISQKPSRDICQRGTSLTIQCQVDSQVTMMFWYRQQPGQSLTLIATANQGSEATYESGFVIDKFPISRPNLTFSTLTVSNMSPEDSSIYLCSVGTGGLEKLFFGSGTQLSVL.

The CDR3 DNA reads as TGTGCCAGCAGTGCATTCTCCTACGAGCAGTACTTC. As protein: CASSAFSYEQYF. J is TRBJ2-7 and V is TRBV2; D not certain. From germline, CDR1 is SNHLY and CDR2 FYNNEI. The V end was cut by 4 bases, the J end by 0 bases, with 4 bases between. This CDR3 region has 12 residues.

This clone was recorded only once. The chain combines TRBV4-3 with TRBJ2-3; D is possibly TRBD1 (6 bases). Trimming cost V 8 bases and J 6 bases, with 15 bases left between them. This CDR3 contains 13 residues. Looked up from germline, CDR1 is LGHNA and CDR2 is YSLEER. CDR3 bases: TGCGCCAGCGGGCAGGGGTTAGGGGATACGCAGTATTTT. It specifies CASGQGLGDTQYF.

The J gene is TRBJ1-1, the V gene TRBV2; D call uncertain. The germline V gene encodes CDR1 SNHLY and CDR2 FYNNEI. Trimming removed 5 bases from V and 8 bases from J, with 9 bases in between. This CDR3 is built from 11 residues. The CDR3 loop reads CASSFSTEAFF. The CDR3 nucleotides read TGTGCCAGCAGTTTCAGTACCGAAGCTTTCTTT.

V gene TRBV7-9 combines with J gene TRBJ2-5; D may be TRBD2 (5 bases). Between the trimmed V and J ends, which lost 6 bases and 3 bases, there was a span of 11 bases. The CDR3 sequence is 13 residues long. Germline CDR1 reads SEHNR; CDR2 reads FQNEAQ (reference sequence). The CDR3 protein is CASRGREKETQYF. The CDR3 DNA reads TGTGCCAGCAGAGGACGGGAAAAAGAGACCCAGTACTTC. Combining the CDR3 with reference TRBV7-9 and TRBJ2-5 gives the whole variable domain DTGVSQNPRHKITKRGQNVTFRCDPISEHNRLYWYRQTLGQGPEFLTYFQNEAQLEKSRLLSDRFSAERPKGSFSTLEIQRTEQGDSAMYLCASRGREKETQYFGPGTRLLVL.

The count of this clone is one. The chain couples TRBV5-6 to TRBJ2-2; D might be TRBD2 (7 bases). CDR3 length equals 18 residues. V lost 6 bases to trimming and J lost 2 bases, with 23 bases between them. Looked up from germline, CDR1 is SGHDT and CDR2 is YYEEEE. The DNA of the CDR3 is TGTGCCAGCACCCGGGGGATGGGGGGGCCCGGTAACACCGGGGAGCTGTTTTTT. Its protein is CASTRGMGGPGNTGELFF. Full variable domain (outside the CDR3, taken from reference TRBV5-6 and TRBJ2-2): DAGVTQSPTHLIKTRGQQVTLRCSPKSGHDTVSWYQQALGQGPQFIFQYYEEEERQRGNFPDRFSGHQFPNYSSELNVNALLLGDSALYLCASTRGMGGPGNTGELFFGEGSRLTVL.

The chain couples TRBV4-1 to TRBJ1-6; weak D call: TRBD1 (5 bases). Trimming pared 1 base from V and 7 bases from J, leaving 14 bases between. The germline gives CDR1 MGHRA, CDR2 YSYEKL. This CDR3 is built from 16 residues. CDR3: CASSQGGGGVNSPLHF. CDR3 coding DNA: TGCGCCAGCAGCCAAGGTGGGGGAGGGGTCAATTCACCCCTCCACTTT.

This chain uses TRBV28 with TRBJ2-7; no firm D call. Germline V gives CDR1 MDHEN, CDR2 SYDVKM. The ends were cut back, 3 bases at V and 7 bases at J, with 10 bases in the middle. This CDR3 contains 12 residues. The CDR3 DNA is TGTGCCAGCAGTTTTGACCTGGGAGAGCAGTACTTC. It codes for CASSFDLGEQYF.

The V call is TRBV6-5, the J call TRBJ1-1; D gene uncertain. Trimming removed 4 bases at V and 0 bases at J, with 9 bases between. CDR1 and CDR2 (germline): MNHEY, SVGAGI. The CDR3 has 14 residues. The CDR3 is CASSFGRLNTEAFF. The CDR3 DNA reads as TGTGCCAGCAGTTTTGGGCGCTTGAACACTGAAGCTTTCTTT.

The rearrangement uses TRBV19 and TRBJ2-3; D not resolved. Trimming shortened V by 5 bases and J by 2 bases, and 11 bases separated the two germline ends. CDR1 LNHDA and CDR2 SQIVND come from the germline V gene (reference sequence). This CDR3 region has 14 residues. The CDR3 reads CASSVVGSTDTQYF. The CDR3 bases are TGTGCCAGTAGTGTAGTCGGTTCCACAGATACGCAGTATTTT.

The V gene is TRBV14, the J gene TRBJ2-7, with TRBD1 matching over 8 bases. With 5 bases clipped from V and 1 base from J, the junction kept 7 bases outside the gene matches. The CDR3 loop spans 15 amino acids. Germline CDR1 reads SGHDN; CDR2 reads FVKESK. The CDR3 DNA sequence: TGTGCCAGCAGCGGTGACAGGGGCCTTTCCTACGAGCAGTACTTC. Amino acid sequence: CASSGDRGLSYEQYF.

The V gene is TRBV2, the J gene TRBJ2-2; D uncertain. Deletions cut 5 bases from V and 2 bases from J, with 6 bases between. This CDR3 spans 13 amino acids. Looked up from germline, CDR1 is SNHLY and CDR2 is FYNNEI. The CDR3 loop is CASSNSNTGELFF. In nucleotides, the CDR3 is TGTGCCAGCAGTAACTCCAACACCGGGGAGCTGTTTTTT.

The CDR3 DNA reads as TGTGCCAGCAGCCTAATGATGTCGGCCGGGACTATACACACCGGGGAGCTGTTTTTT. Encoded protein: CASSLMMSAGTIHTGELFF. J is TRBJ2-2 and V is TRBV9, with 7 bases fitting TRBD2. Germline V gene data show CDR1 as SGDLS and CDR2 as YYNGEE. The CDR3 is 19 amino acids. The trim removed 4 bases at V and 3 bases at J, leaving 18 bases unmatched. Full variable domain (missing parts from reference TRBV9 and TRBJ2-2): DSGVTQTPKHLITATGQRVTLRCSPRSGDLSVYWYQQSLDQGLQFLIQYYNGEERAKGNILERFSAQQFPDLHSELNLSSLELGDSALYFCASSLMMSAGTIHTGELFFGEGSRLTVL.

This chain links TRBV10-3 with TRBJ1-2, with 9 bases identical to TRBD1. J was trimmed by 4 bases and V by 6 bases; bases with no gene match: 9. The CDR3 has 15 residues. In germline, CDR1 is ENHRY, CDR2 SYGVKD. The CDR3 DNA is TGTGCCATCAGGGATACAGGGGGCCTTGGCTATGGCTACACCTTC. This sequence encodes CAIRDTGGLGYGYTF.

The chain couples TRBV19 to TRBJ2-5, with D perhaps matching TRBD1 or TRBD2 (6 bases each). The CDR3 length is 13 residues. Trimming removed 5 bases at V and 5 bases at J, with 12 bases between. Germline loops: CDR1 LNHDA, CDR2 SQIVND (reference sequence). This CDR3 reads CASSHRRGETQYF. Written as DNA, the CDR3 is TGTGCCAGTAGTCACAGGAGGGGGGAGACCCAGTACTTC.

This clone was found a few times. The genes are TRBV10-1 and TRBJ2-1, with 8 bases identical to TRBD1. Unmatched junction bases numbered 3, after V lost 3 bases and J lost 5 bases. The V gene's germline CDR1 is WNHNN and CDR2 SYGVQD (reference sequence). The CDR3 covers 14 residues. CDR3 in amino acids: CASSDQGADNEQFF. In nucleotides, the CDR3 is TGCGCCAGCAGTGATCAGGGGGCGGACAATGAGCAGTTCTTC.

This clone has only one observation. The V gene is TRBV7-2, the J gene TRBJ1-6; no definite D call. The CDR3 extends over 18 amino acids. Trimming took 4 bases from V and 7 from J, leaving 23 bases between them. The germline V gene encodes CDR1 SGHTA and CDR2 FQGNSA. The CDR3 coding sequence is TGTGCCAGCAGCTCTATAGCAGGTAGCGGAGGGTGGAATTCACCCCTCCACTTT. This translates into CASSSIAGSGGWNSPLHF.

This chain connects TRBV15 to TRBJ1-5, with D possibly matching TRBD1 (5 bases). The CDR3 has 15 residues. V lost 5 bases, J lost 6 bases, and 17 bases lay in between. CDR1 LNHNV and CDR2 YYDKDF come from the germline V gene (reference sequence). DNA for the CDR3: TGTGCCACCAGCCTTCCGCCGGGGGGATTTCAGCCCCAGCATTTT. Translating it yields CATSLPPGGFQPQHF.

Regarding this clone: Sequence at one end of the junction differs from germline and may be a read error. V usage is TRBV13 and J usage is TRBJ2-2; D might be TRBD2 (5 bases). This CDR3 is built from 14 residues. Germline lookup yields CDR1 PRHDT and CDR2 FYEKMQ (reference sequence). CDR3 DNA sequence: TGTGCCAGCAGCTTAGGGACGGTCACCGGGGTGCTGTTTTTT. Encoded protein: CASSLGTVTGVLFF.

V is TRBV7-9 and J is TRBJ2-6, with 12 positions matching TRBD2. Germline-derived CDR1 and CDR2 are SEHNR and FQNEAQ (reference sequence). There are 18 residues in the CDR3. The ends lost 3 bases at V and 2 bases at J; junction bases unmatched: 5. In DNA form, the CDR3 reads TGTGCCAGCAGCTTTTCTAGCGGGAGGGTTCCTGGGGCCAACGTCCTGACTTTC. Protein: CASSFSSGRVPGANVLTF.

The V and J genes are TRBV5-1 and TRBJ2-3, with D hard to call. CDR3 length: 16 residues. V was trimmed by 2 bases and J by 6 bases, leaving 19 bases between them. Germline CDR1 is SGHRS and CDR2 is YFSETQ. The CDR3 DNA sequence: TGCGCCAGCAGCTTCGTCGGTAGGGAACCTCAGGATACGCAGTATTTT. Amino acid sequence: CASSFVGREPQDTQYF.

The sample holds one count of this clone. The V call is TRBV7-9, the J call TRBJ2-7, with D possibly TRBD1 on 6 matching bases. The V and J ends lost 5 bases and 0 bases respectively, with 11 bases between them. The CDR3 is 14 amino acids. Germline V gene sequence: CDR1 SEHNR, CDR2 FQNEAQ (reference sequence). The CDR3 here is CASSAPDSSYEQYF. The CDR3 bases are TGTGCCAGCAGCGCGCCGGACAGCTCCTACGAGCAGTACTTC.

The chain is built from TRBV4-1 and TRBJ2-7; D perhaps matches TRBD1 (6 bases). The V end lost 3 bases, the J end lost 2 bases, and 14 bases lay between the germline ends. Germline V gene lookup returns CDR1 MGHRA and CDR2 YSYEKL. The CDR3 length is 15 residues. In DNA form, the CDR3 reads TGCGCCAGCAGCCATTCTCAGGGGCCCCCCTACGAGCAGTACTTC. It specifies CASSHSQGPPYEQYF.